The 17 T cell receptor beta chains presented below share a single source sample, sequenced in a study of CD8+ T cells in alopecia areata. TCR sequencing used cDNA made by reverse transcription of extracted RNA. Assay: immunoSEQ multiplex PCR; the TCRdb copy retains only in-frame clones and omits some. The top ten clones hold about 16% of a sample with 90,000 to 100,000 clones, 50% to 75% of them seen once. This sample's treatment: oral pan-JAK inhibitor, 5-10 mg twice daily. Sequencing used CD8+ T cells sorted from blood, obtained at week 4, from a patient treated with tofacitinib. These receptors all come from a human donor with alopecia areata.

The rearrangement uses TRBV27 and TRBJ2-1; 7 nucleotides align to TRBD2. Trimming cost V 3 bases and J 6 bases; bases outside gene matches: 8. This CDR3 region has 15 residues. Germline lookup yields CDR1 MNHEY and CDR2 SMNVEV (reference sequence). CDR3 protein: CASSFGGWGGNEQFF. The CDR3 nucleotides are TGTGCCAGCAGTTTTGGCGGGTGGGGGGGCAATGAGCAGTTCTTC.

J is TRBJ2-7 and V is TRBV5-6, with D possibly TRBD1 on 5 matching bases. Germline V lookup: CDR1 SGHDT, CDR2 YYEEEE. The CDR3 covers 12 residues. Trimming removed 1 base at V and 7 bases at J, with 9 bases between. CDR3 in DNA: TGTGCCAGCAGCTTGAGGGGTATAGAGCAGTACTTC. Its protein product is CASSLRGIEQYF.

There are a few counts of this clone. The chain combines TRBV5-4 with TRBJ1-5; D remains ambiguous. V lost 1 base to trimming and J lost 0 bases, with 14 bases between them. Germline V gene data show CDR1 as SGHNT and CDR2 as YYREEE (reference sequence). The CDR3 runs 17 residues. CDR3 sequence (DNA): TGTGCCAGCAGCTTGATGTCGGGTTGGGATAGCAATCAGCCCCAGCATTTT. Protein: CASSLMSGWDSNQPQHF.

The chain carries TRBV6-5 and TRBJ2-7; TRBD1 matches at 8 bases. The germline V gene has CDR1 MNHEY and CDR2 SVGAGI. The CDR3 runs to 15 residues. V dropped 3 bases and J dropped 4; count of bases not matched to a gene: 8. The CDR3 is CASSYAPGQAYEQYF. Written as DNA, the CDR3 is TGTGCCAGCAGTTATGCCCCGGGACAGGCTTACGAGCAGTACTTC.

This chain joins TRBV7-2 and TRBJ2-7; 9 bases are a match to TRBD1. The germline V gene encodes CDR1 SGHTA and CDR2 FQGNSA. The CDR3 covers 16 residues. V lost 3 bases and J lost 2; bases outside the gene matches: 8. CDR3 residues: CASSFGPGQGAYEQYF. In nucleotides, the CDR3 is TGTGCCAGCAGCTTCGGACCGGGACAGGGCGCCTACGAGCAGTACTTC.

This sequence joins TRBV27 and TRBJ1-5; D may be TRBD1 (5 bases). The germline CDR1 and CDR2 sequences are MNHEY and SMNVEV (reference sequence). The CDR3 is 14 amino acids. Trimming removed 7 bases from V and 4 bases from J, with 14 bases in between. CDR3 in DNA: TGTGCCAGCACCTCGGGGGGAGGGAATCAGCCCCAGCATTTT. Protein: CASTSGGGNQPQHF.

CDR3 coding DNA: TGTGCCAGCAGTTTCTTCGAAGGCGGGACCCAGTACTTC. Translated, it gives CASSFFEGGTQYF. The rearrangement uses TRBV27 and TRBJ2-5; D gene unclear. The V gene's germline CDR1 is MNHEY and CDR2 SMNVEV (reference sequence). Between the trimmed V and J ends, which lost 3 bases and 7 bases, there was a span of 12 bases. This CDR3 region has 13 residues.

The sample holds one count of this clone. The chain recombines TRBV4-1 with TRBJ2-7, with TRBD2 matching 12 bases. The junction had 5 bases not matched to a gene; V was cut back by 3 bases and J by 5 bases. The CDR3 totals 15 residues. Looked up from germline, CDR1 is MGHRA and CDR2 is YSYEKL. CDR3 amino acids: CASSQEWTSGNEQYF. CDR3 DNA sequence: TGCGCCAGCAGCCAGGAATGGACTAGCGGGAACGAGCAGTACTTC.

The chain uses TRBV11-2 and TRBJ1-1; D uncertain. Trimming cost V 5 bases and J 2 bases, with 9 bases left between them. The CDR3 loop spans 13 amino acids. Germline lookup yields CDR1 SGHAT and CDR2 FQNNGV. CDR3 amino acids: CASSPEVNTEAFF. The DNA for the CDR3 is TGTGCCAGCAGCCCCGAGGTAAACACTGAAGCTTTCTTT.

Judged by abundance, this clone is medium-sized. The chain uses TRBV11-2 and TRBJ2-1; TRBD2 matches 10 bases. After removal of 1 base from V and 9 bases from J, the junction contained 12 bases not matched to a gene. Germline V gives CDR1 SGHAT, CDR2 FQNNGV. This CDR3 has 17 residues. CDR3 residues: CASSLVLPGLASGEQFF. CDR3 bases: TGTGCCAGCAGCTTAGTTCTTCCGGGACTAGCGAGTGGTGAGCAGTTCTTC.

The chain couples TRBV5-1 to TRBJ1-2, with D unresolved. The V end lost 1 base, the J end lost 8 bases, and 12 bases lay between the germline ends. CDR3 size: 13 residues. Germline lookup yields CDR1 SGHRS and CDR2 YFSETQ. CDR3 amino acids: CASSLLAEEGYTF. CDR3 bases: TGCGCCAGCAGCTTGTTGGCAGAGGAAGGCTACACCTTC.

The V call is TRBV15, the J call TRBJ2-7; D tentatively fits TRBD1 or TRBD2 (5 bases each). CDR3 size: 13 residues. The germline V and J ends were trimmed by 3 bases and 3 bases, with 9 bases remaining between them. Per the germline V gene, CDR1 is LNHNV and CDR2 is YYDKDF (reference sequence). CDR3 nucleotide sequence: TGTGCCACCAGCAGGGGAGACAGCTACGAGCAGTACTTC. It yields the protein CATSRGDSYEQYF. Full variable domain (missing parts from reference TRBV15 and TRBJ2-7): DAMVIQNPRYQVTQFGKPVTLSCSQTLNHNVMYWYQQKSSQAPKLLFHYYDKDFNNEADTPDNFQSRRPNTSFCFLDIRSPGLGDTAMYLCATSRGDSYEQYFGPGTRLTVT.

The chain recombines TRBV5-6 with TRBJ2-7, with D uncertain. The germline V gene encodes CDR1 SGHDT and CDR2 YYEEEE. The CDR3 sequence is 11 residues long. Deletions cut 4 bases from V and 6 bases from J, with 8 bases between. CDR3 sequence: CASSARREQYF. The CDR3 nucleotides are TGTGCCAGCAGCGCAAGGCGCGAGCAGTACTTC.

This sequence joins TRBV4-1 and TRBJ2-7, with 10 bases identical to TRBD2. V gave up 0 bases and J gave up 6 bases; unmatched junction bases: 5. Germline V gene data show CDR1 as MGHRA and CDR2 as YSYEKL. CDR3 length: 15 residues. CDR3 DNA: TGCGCCAGCAGCCAAGATCCACTAGCGGGACGCGAGCAGTACTTC. Encoded protein: CASSQDPLAGREQYF.

The chain is built from TRBV7-6 and TRBJ2-5; the D gene could be TRBD1 or TRBD2 (5 bases each). Germline-derived CDR1 and CDR2 are SGHVS and FNYEAQ. V gave up 6 bases and J gave up 7 bases, with 30 bases separating them. The CDR3 consists of 18 residues. This chain's CDR3 is CASSYPPRFIASGGTQYF. The CDR3, as DNA: TGTGCCAGCAGTTACCCTCCCCGGTTTATCGCGAGTGGGGGGACCCAGTACTTC.

The chain links TRBV4-1 to TRBJ1-5, with unresolved D. Trimming took off 1 base at V and 5 bases at J, with 15 bases between the two ends. The CDR3 spans 16 residues. Germline V gene lookup returns CDR1 MGHRA and CDR2 YSYEKL. In DNA form, the CDR3 reads TGCGCCAGCAGCCAAGTTCACGGACGGAACGATCAGCCCCAGCATTTT. This translates into CASSQVHGRNDQPQHF.

As to this clone: Other DNA sequences within the sample encode an identical CDR3. This sequence joins TRBV27 and TRBJ2-7; no clear D gene. CDR1 and CDR2 from the germline V gene are MNHEY and SMNVEV (reference sequence). V shed 4 bases and J shed 4 bases, with 5 bases lying between them. This CDR3 comprises 11 residues. The CDR3 DNA reads TGTGCCAGCAGTTCTGGTTACGAGCAGTACTTC. It codes for CASSSGYEQYF.